This TCR beta chain emerged from a study of CD8 T cells in Susac syndrome. V was shortened by 4 bases and J by 4 bases, with 13 bases between the two germline ends. Per germline, CDR1 SGDLS and CDR2 YYNGEE. This CDR3 contains 14 residues. RNA in amounts of roughly 0.5 to 1 ug was reverse transcribed with random hexamers. TCRdb ran MiXCR on the immunoSEQ multiplex PCR reads and lists one entry per CDR3 protein. This table has 150,000 to 200,000 distinct CDR3 sequences, approximately 90% appearing once. TCR beta sequencing covered blood CD8+ and CD4+ T cells. The clonotype originates from a human donor in good health. The chain is built from TRBV9 and TRBJ2-3, with D possibly being TRBD1 (6 bases). The sample was CD4+ T cells from PBMCs. The CDR3 DNA follows: TGTGCCAGCAGCTCCGAAACAGGGTCAGATACGCAGTATTTT. This sequence encodes CASSSETGSDTQYF.